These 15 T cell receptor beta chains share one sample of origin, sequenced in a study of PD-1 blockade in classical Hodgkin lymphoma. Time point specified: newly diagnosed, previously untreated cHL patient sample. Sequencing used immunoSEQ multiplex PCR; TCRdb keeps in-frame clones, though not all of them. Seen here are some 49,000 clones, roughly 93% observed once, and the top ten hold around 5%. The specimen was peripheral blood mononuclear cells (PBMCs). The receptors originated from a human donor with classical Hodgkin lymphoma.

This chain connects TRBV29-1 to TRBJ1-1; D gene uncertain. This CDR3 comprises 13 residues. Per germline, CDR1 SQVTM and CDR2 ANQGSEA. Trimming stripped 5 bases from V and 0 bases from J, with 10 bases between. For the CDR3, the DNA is TGCAGCGTTCACGGCATATTGAACACTGAAGCTTTCTTT. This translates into CSVHGILNTEAFF.

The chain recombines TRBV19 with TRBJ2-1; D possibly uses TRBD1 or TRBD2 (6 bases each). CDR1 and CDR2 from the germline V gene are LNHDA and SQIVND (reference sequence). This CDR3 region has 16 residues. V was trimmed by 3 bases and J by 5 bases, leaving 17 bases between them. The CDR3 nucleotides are TGTGCCAGTAGTATTAGGGGGACTCGAGGAGACAATGAGCAGTTCTTC. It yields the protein CASSIRGTRGDNEQFF. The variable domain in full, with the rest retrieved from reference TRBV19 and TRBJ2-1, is DGGITQSPKYLFRKEGQNVTLSCEQNLNHDAMYWYRQDPGQGLRLIYYSQIVNDFQKGDIAEGYSVSREKKESFPLTVTSAQKNPTAFYLCASSIRGTRGDNEQFFGPGTRLTVL.

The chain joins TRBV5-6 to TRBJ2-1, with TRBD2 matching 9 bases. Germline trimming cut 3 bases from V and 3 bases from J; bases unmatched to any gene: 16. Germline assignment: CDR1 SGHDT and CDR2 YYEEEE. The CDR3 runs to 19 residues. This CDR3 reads CASSWANGGRAWGYNEQFF. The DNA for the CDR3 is TGTGCCAGCAGCTGGGCTAACGGCGGGAGGGCCTGGGGCTACAATGAGCAGTTCTTC.

The CDR3 coding sequence is TGCAGCTTCGGCACAGATACGCAGTATTTT. Translating it yields CSFGTDTQYF. The rearrangement uses TRBV29-1 and TRBJ2-3; the D is unclear. The CDR3 has 10 amino acids. Trimming removed 8 bases from V and 1 base from J, with 4 bases in between. Germline lookup yields CDR1 SQVTM and CDR2 ANQGSEA.

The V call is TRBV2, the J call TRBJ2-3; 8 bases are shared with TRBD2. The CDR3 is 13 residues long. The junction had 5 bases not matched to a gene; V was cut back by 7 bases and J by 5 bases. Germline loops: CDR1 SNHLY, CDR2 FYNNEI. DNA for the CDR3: TGTGCCAGCACCGGACTAGCAAGAGATACGCAGTATTTT. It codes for CASTGLARDTQYF.

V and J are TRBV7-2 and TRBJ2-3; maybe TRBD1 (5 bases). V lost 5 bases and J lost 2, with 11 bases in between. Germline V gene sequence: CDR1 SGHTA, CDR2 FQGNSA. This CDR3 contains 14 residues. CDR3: CASSPRQFTDTQYF. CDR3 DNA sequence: TGTGCCAGCAGCCCGAGACAGTTCACAGATACGCAGTATTTT.

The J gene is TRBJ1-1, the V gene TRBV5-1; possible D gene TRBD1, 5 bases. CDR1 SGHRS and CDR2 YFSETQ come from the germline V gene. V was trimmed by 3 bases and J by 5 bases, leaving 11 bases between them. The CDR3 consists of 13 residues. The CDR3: CASSYSEGTEAFF. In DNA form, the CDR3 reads TGCGCCAGCAGCTATTCAGAGGGGACTGAAGCTTTCTTT. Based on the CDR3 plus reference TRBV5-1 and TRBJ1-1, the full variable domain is KAGVTQTPRYLIKTRGQQVTLSCSPISGHRSVSWYQQTPGQGLQFLFEYFSETQRNKGNFPGRFSGRQFSNSRSEMNVSTLELGDSALYLCASSYSEGTEAFFGQGTRLTVV.

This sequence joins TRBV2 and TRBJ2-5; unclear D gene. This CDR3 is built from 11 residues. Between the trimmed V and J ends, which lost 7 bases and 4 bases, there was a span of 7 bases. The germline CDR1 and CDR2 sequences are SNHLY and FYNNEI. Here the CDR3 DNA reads TGTGCCAGCACCAAGGGAGAGACCCAGTACTTC. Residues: CASTKGETQYF.

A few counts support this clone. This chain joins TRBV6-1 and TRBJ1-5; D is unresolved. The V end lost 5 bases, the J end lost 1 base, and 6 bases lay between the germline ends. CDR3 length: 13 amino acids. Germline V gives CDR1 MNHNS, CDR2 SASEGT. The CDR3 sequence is CASSPQSNQPQHF. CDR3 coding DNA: TGTGCCAGCAGTCCACAGAGCAATCAGCCCCAGCATTTT.

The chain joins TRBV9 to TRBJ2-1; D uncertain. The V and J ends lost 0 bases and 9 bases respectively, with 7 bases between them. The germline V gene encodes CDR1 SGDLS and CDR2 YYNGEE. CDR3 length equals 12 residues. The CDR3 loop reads CASSVVDSEQFF. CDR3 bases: TGTGCCAGCAGCGTAGTAGATTCTGAGCAGTTCTTC.

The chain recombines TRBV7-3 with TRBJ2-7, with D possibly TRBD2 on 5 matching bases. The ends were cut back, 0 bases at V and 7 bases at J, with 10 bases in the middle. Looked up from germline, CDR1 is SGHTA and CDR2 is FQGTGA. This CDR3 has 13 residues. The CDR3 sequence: CASSLTGRGEQYF. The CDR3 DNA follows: TGTGCCAGCAGCTTAACAGGCCGAGGGGAGCAGTACTTC.

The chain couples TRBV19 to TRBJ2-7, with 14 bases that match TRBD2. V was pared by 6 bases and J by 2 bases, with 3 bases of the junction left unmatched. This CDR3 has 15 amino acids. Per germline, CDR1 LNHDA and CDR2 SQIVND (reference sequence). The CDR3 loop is CASRTGLAGAYEQYF. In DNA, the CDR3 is TGTGCCAGTAGGACGGGACTAGCGGGAGCCTACGAGCAGTACTTC.

CDR3 loop: CASSPRDRGSNTEAFF. CDR3 DNA: TGTGCCAGTAGTCCCCGGGACCGGGGTTCGAACACTGAAGCTTTCTTT. The chain couples TRBV19 to TRBJ1-1; D possibly corresponds to TRBD1 (5 bases). The CDR3 is 16 amino acids. The germline V and J ends were trimmed by 5 bases and 1 base, with 17 bases remaining between them. The V gene's germline CDR1 is LNHDA and CDR2 SQIVND (reference sequence).

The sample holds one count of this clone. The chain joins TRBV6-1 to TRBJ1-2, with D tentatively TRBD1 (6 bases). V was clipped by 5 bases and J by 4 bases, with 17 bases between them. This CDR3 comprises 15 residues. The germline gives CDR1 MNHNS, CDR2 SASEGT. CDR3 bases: TGTGCCAGCAGTCCCCTCCGGGGACATGCCTATGGCTACACCTTC. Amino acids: CASSPLRGHAYGYTF.

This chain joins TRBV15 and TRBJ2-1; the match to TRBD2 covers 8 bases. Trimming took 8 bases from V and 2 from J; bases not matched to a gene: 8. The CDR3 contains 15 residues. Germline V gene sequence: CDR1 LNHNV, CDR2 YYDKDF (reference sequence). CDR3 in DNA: TGTGCCACCGCTAGCCTAGCGGGCCCCTACAATGAGCAGTTCTTC. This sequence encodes CATASLAGPYNEQFF.